This T cell receptor (beta chain) was recorded in a study of T cell repertoires in cytomegalovirus infection. Findings of the study overall: The cumulative frequency of public TCR beta families distinguished individuals who carried CMV together with the relevant HLA.

This clonotype was seen repeatedly, ten times or more. Its antigen is currently unknown. TCRdb recomputed calls from the reads with MiXCR, one row per CDR3 protein. The sample yields approximately 770,000 distinct CDR3 sequences, roughly 28% seen once. The CDR3 consists of 16 residues. CDR1 SGHTA and CDR2 FQGNSA come from the germline V gene. V lost 3 bases and J 4 bases, leaving 18 bases between the germline ends. The chain has TRBV7-2 and TRBJ1-2; no clear D. The sample in question was cultured CD8+ T cells from PBMCs, obtained from culture after CMV antigen stimulation. This receptor was obtained from a human donor in good health (CMV status not recorded). Some clones in this sample may be carry-over from other donors' samples. The CDR3 DNA reads as TGTGCCAGCAGCTTCATTAGTTCGGCGTCCACCTATGGCTACACCTTC. Encoded protein: CASSFISSASTYGYTF.